What follows are 10 T cell receptor beta chains derived from one specimen sequenced in a study of blood T cells in healthy people across ages. A sample-barcoded 5' primer and a J-beta primer mix were used in a second PCR of roughly 7 to 11 cycles. TCRdb passed the 5' RACE reads through MiXCR, listing each CDR3 protein once. The data contain 630,000 or so distinct CDR3 sequences, around 32% of them singletons. The material sequenced was blood. Source of these receptors: an elderly woman in good health.

The table lists this clonotype with many counts. The chain joins TRBV29-1 to TRBJ2-7; D remains ambiguous. CDR1 SQVTM and CDR2 ANQGSEA come from the germline V gene. V was pared by 5 bases and J by 1 base, with 9 bases between. This CDR3 region has 12 residues. The CDR3 protein is CSVFSGSYEQYF. The CDR3 DNA reads TGCAGCGTTTTCTCAGGATCCTACGAGCAGTACTTC.

The rearrangement joins TRBV19 to TRBJ1-6; D is undetermined. This CDR3 is 16 amino acids long. Trimming removed 6 bases at V and 7 bases at J, with 19 bases between. Germline V gives CDR1 LNHDA, CDR2 SQIVND (reference sequence). The CDR3 reads CASSDLIDLLNSPLHF. DNA of the CDR3: TGTGCCAGTAGCGATCTAATCGACCTACTAAATTCACCCCTCCACTTT.

This clonotype was observed many times. The V call is TRBV11-2, the J call TRBJ2-7; weak D call: TRBD1 (6 bases). The V end lost 5 bases, the J end lost 4 bases, and 18 bases lay between the germline ends. This CDR3 is 15 amino acids long. Germline V gene lookup returns CDR1 SGHAT and CDR2 FQNNGV. The CDR3 DNA is TGTGCCAGCAGCCTGAACCCCGGGACACCGTACGAGCAGTACTTC. Encoded protein: CASSLNPGTPYEQYF.

The J gene is TRBJ2-5, the V gene TRBV5-1, with TRBD1 matching 7 bases. The DNA end lines up better with TRBJ2-7; the J call may be wrong. The CDR3 runs to 13 residues. Per germline, CDR1 SGHRS and CDR2 YFSETQ. This CDR3 reads CASRDRVTNEQYF. In DNA form, the CDR3 reads TGCGCCAGCAGAGACAGGGTGACGAACGAGCAGTACTTC.

Concerning this clonotype: Given a much more abundant clone one base away, this may be a read error. V is TRBV5-1 and J is TRBJ2-5, with D tentatively TRBD2 (5 bases). The CDR3 totals 16 residues. From germline, CDR1 is SGHRS and CDR2 YFSETQ. V was shortened by 1 base and J by 5 bases, with 18 bases between the two germline ends. The CDR3 sequence is CASSLRLRVATETQYF. As DNA, the CDR3 is TGCGCCAGCAGCTTGAGGTTGAGGGTAGCTACCGAGACCCAGTACTTC.

This clonotype was found many times. The chain joins TRBV6-5 to TRBJ2-7; TRBD2 might be the D (5 bases). CDR1 MNHEY and CDR2 SVGAGI come from the germline V gene. This CDR3 is 15 amino acids long. The V end lost 5 bases, the J end lost 0 bases, and 14 bases lay between the germline ends. The CDR3 nucleotides read TGTGCCAGCAGTACCCCTAGCCGGAGCTCCTACGAGCAGTACTTC. This encodes CASSTPSRSSYEQYF.

This chain joins TRBV30 and TRBJ2-5, with TRBD2 matching over 13 bases. V gave up 3 bases and J gave up 4 bases; unmatched junction bases: 8. The CDR3 consists of 16 residues. Germline assignment: CDR1 GTSNPN and CDR2 SVGIG (reference sequence). CDR3 coding DNA: TGTGCCTGGAGCCTGACTAGCGGGGGGCCTCGAGAGACCCAGTACTTC. Protein: CAWSLTSGGPRETQYF.

Concerning this clonotype: A clone one base away is much larger, so this may be a read error. V and J are TRBV12-3 or TRBV12-4 and TRBJ1-6, with TRBD1 matching 8 bases. CDR3 length: 15 amino acids. The CDR3 coding sequence is TGTGCCAGCAGTTTAGGGACAGGGACTAATTCACCCCCCCACTTT. It translates to CASSLGTGTNSPPHF.

This clonotype was seen many times. As DNA, the CDR3 is TGTGCCAGCAGCTTGGAGGGGAGTAGCTCCTACAATGAGCAGTTCTTC. Translation: CASSLEGSSSYNEQFF. This chain joins TRBV5-4 and TRBJ2-1; D is tentatively TRBD1 or TRBD2 (5 bases each). Trimming pared 0 bases from V and 0 bases from J, leaving 10 bases between. Germline V gene lookup returns CDR1 SGHNT and CDR2 YYREEE (reference sequence). The CDR3 length is 16 residues.

This chain joins TRBV25-1 and TRBJ1-1; no reliable D call. The CDR3 sequence is 15 residues long. Per germline, CDR1 MGHDK and CDR2 SYGVNS. The ends were cut back, 7 bases at V and 0 bases at J, with 15 bases in the middle. The CDR3 DNA reads as TGTGCCAGCACCCCAGGCAGCGCATTGAACACTGAAGCTTTCTTT. Translation gives CASTPGSALNTEAFF.